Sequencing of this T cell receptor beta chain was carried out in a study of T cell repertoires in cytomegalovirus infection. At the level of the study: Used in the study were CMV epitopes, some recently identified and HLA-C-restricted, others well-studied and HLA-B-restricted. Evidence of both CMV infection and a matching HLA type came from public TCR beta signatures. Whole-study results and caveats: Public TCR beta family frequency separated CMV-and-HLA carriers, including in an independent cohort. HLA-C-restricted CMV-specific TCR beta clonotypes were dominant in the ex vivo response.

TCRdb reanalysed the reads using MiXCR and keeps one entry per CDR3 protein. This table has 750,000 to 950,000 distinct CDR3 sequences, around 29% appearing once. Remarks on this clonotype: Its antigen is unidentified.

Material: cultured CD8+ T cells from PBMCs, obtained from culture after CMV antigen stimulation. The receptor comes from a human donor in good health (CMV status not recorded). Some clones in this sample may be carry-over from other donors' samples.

The CDR3 region has the DNA TGTGCCACCAGTGAGAAAGGGTCGGGGCAGCCCCAGCATTTT. Its translation: CATSEKGSGQPQHF. The chain joins TRBV24-1 to TRBJ1-5, with D unresolved. The germline V gene encodes CDR1 KGHDR and CDR2 SFDVKD. This CDR3 is built from 14 residues. V shed 4 bases and J shed 7 bases, with 13 bases lying between them.